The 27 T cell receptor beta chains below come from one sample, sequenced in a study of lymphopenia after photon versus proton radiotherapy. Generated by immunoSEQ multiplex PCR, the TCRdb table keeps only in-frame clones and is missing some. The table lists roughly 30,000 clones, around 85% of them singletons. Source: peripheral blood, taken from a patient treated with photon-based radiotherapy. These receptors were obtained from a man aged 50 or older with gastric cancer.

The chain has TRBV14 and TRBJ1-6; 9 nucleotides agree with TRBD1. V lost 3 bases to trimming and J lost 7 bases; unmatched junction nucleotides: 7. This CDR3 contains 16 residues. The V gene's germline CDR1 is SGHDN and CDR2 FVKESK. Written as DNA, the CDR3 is TGTGCCAGCAGCCATCACCGGGACAGGGCCAATTCACCCCTCCACTTT. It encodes CASSHHRDRANSPLHF.

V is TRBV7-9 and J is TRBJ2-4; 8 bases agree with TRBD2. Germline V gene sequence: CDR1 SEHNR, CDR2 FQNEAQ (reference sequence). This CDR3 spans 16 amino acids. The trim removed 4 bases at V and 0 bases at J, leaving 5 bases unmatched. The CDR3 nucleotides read TGTGCCAGCAGCTCCTCCGGGGGGGTAGCCAAAAACATTCAGTACTTC. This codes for CASSSSGGVAKNIQYF.

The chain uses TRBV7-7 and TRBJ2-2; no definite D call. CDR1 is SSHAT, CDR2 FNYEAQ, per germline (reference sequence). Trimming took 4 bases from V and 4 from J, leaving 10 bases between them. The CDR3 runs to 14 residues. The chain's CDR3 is CASSSTLFTGELFF. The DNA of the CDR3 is TGTGCCAGCAGCTCCACCCTTTTCACCGGGGAGCTGTTTTTT.

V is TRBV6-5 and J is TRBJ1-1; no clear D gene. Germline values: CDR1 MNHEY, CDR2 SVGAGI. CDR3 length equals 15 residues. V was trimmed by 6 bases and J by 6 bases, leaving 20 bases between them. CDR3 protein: CASRRNFGERSEAFF. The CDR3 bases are TGTGCCAGCAGAAGGAACTTCGGGGAAAGGTCTGAAGCTTTCTTT.

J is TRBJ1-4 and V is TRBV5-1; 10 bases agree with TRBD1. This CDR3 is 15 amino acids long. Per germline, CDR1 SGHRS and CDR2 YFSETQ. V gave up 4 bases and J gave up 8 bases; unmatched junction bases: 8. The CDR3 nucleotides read TGCGCCAGCAGCCCCGGGGACAGGGGAGAGGAAAAACTGTTTTTT. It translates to CASSPGDRGEEKLFF.

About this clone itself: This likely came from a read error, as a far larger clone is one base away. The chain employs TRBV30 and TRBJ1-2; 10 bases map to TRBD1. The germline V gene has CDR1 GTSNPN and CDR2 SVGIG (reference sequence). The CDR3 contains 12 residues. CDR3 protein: CTGTGVGSGYTF. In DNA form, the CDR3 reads TGTACCGGGACAGGGGTGGGTTCTGGCTACACCTTC. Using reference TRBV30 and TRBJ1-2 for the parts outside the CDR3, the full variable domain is SQTIHQWPATLVQPVGSPLSLECTVEGTSNPNLYWYRQAAGRGLQLLFYSVGIGQISSEVPQNLSASRPQDRQFILSSKKLLLSDSGFYLCTGTGVGSGYTFGSGTRLTVV.

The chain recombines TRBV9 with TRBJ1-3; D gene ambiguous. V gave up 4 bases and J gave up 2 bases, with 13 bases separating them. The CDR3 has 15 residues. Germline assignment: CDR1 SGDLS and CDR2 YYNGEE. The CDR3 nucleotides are TGTGCCAGCAGCTCGCACCCTTTGACTGGAAACACCATATATTTT. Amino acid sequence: CASSSHPLTGNTIYF.

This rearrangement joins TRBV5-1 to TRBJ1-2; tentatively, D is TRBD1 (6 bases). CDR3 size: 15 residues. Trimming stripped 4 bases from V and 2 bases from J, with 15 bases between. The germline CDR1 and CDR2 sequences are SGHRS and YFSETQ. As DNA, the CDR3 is TGCGCCAGCAGCCCTTCGACGACAGGAAACTATGGCTACACCTTC. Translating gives CASSPSTTGNYGYTF. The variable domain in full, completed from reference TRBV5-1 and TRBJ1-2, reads KAGVTQTPRYLIKTRGQQVTLSCSPISGHRSVSWYQQTPGQGLQFLFEYFSETQRNKGNFPGRFSGRQFSNSRSEMNVSTLELGDSALYLCASSPSTTGNYGYTFGSGTRLTVV.

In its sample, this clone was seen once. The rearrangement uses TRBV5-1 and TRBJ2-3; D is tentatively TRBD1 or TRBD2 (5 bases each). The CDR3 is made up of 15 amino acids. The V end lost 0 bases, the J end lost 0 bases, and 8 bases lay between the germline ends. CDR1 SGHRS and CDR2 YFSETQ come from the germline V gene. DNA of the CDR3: TGCGCCAGCAGCTTGGGGGGGTCAAGCACAGATACGCAGTATTTT. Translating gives CASSLGGSSTDTQYF.

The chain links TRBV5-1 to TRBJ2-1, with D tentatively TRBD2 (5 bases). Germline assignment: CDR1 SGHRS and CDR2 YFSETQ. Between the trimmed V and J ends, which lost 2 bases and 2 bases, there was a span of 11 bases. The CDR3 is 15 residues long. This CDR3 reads CASSLEGLPYNEQFF. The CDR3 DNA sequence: TGCGCCAGCAGCTTAGAGGGCCTACCCTACAATGAGCAGTTCTTC.

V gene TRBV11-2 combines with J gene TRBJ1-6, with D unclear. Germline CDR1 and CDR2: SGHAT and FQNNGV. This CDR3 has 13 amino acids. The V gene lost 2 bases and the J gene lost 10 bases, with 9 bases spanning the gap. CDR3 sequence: CASSLLGYSPLHF. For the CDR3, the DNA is TGTGCCAGCAGCTTATTAGGGTACTCACCCCTCCACTTT.

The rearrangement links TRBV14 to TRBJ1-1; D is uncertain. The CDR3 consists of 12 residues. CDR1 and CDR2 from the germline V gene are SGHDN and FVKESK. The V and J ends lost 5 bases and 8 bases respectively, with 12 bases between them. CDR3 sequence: CASSVGRVEAFF. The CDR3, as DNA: TGTGCCAGCAGCGTTGGCCGGGTGGAAGCTTTCTTT.

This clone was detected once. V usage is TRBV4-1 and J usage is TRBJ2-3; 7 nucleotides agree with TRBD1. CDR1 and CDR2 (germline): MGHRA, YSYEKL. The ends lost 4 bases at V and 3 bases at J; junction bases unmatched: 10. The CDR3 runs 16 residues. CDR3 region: CASSRATGSLTDTQYF. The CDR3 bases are TGCGCCAGCAGCCGCGCGACAGGGTCTCTGACAGATACGCAGTATTTT.

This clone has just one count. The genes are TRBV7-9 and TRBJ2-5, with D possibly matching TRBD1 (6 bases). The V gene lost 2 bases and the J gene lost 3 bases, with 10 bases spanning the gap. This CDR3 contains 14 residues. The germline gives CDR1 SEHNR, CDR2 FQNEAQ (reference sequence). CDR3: CASSLPNREETQYF. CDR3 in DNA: TGTGCCAGCAGCTTACCTAACAGGGAAGAGACCCAGTACTTC.

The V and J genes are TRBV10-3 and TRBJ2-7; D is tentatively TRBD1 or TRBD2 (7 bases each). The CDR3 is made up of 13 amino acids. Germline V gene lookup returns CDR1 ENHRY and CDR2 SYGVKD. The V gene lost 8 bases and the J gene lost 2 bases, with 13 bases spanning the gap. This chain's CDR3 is CAIGRGPAYEQYV. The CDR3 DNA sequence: TGTGCCATCGGGAGGGGGCCAGCCTACGAGCAGTACGTC.

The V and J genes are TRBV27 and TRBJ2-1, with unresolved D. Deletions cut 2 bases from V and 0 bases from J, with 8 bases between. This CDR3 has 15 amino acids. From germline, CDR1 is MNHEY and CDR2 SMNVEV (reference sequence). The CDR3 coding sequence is TGTGCCAGCAGTTTACAAGCCAGCTCCTACAATGAGCAGTTCTTC. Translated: CASSLQASSYNEQFF.

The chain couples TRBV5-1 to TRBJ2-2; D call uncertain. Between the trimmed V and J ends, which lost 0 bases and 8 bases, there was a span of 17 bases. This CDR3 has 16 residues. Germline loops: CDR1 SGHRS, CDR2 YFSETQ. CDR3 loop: CASSLANDRLQGELFF. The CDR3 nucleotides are TGCGCCAGCAGCTTGGCCAACGACCGCTTGCAGGGGGAGCTGTTTTTT.

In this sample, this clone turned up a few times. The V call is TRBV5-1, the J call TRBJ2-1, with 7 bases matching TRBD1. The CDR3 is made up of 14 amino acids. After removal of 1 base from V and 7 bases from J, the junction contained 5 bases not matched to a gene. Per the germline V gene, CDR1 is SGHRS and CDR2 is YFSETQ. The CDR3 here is CASSLYAGGNEQFF. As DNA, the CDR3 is TGCGCCAGCAGCTTGTATGCAGGGGGAAATGAGCAGTTCTTC.

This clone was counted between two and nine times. CDR3 loop: CASSPRQGVDNEQFF. In nucleotides, the CDR3 is TGTGCCAGCAGTCCTCGACAGGGAGTAGACAATGAGCAGTTCTTC. V usage is TRBV6-5 and J usage is TRBJ2-1; 7 nucleotides align to TRBD1. The V and J ends lost 5 bases and 5 bases, in that order; junction bases with no gene match: 9. CDR3 size: 15 residues. Germline lookup yields CDR1 MNHEY and CDR2 SVGAGI.

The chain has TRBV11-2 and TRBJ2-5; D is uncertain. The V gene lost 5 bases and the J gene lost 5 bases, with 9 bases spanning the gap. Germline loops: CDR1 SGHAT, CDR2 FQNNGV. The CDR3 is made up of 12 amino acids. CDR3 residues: CASSVRRETQYF. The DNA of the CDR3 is TGTGCCAGCAGCGTGAGACGGGAGACCCAGTACTTC.

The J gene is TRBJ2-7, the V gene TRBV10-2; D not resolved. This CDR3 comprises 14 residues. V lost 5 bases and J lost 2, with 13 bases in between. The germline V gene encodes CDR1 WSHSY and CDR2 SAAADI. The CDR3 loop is CASSTLPGPYEQYV. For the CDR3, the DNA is TGCGCCAGCAGTACCCTACCCGGTCCCTACGAGCAGTACGTC.

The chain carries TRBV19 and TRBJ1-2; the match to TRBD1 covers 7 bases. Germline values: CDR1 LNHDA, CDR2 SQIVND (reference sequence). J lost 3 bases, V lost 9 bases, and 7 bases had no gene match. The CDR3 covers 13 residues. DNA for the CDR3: TGTGCCAGCGCCGGGACAGCCGACTATGGCTACACCTTC. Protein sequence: CASAGTADYGYTF.

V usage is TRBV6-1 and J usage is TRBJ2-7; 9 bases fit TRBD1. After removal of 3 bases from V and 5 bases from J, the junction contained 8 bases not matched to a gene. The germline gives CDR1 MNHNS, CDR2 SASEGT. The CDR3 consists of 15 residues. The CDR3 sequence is CASSDPGQGIHEQYF. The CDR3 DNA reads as TGTGCCAGCAGTGACCCGGGACAGGGTATCCACGAGCAGTACTTC.

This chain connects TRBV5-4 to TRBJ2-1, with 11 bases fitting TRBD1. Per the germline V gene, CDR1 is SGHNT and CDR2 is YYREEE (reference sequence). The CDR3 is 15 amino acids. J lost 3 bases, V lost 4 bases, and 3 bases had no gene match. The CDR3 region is CASSTGTGGYNEQFF. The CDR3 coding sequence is TGTGCCAGCAGCACAGGGACAGGGGGCTACAATGAGCAGTTCTTC. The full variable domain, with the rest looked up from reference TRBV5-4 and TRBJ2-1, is ETGVTQSPTHLIKTRGQQVTLRCSSQSGHNTVSWYQQALGQGPQFIFQYYREEENGRGNFPPRFSGLQFPNYSSELNVNALELDDSALYLCASSTGTGGYNEQFFGPGTRLTVL.

The CDR3 DNA is TGTGCCAGCAGCTCAGGGGGCGCCGGAACAGATACGCAGTATTTT. Translation gives CASSSGGAGTDTQYF. This rearrangement joins TRBV5-4 to TRBJ2-3; 8 bases map to TRBD1. V lost 3 bases, J lost 3 bases, and 6 bases stayed unmatched. This CDR3 region has 15 residues. The germline V gene encodes CDR1 SGHNT and CDR2 YYREEE (reference sequence).

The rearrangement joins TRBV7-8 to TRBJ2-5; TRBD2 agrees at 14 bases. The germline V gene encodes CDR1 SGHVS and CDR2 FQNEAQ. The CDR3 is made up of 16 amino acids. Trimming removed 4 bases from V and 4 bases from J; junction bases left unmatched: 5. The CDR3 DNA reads TGTGCCAGCAGCTCGGGACTAGCGGGGGTTAGAGAGACCCAGTACTTC. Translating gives CASSSGLAGVRETQYF.

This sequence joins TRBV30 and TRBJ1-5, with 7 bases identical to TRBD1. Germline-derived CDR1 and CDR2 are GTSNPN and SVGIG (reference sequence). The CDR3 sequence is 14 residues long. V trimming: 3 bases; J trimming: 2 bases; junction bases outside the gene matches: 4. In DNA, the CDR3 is TGTGCCTGGAGCAGACAGGGAGGCAATCAGCCCCAGCATTTT. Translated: CAWSRQGGNQPQHF. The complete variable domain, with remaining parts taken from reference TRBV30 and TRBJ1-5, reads SQTIHQWPATLVQPVGSPLSLECTVEGTSNPNLYWYRQAAGRGLQLLFYSVGIGQISSEVPQNLSASRPQDRQFILSSKKLLLSDSGFYLCAWSRQGGNQPQHFGDGTRLSIL.